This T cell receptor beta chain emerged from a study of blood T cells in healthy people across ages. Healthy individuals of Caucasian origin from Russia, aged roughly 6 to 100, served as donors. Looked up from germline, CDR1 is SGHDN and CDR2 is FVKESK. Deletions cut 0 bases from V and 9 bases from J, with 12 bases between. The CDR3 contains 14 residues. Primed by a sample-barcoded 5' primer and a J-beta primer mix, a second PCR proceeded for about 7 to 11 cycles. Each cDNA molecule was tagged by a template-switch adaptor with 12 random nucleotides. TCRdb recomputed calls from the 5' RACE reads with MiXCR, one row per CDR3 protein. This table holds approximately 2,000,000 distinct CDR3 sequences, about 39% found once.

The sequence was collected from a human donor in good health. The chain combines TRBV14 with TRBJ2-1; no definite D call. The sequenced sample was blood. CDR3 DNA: TGTGCCAGCAGCCAAGATAGGGTCTGGGGTGAGCAGTTCTTC. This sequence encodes CASSQDRVWGEQFF.